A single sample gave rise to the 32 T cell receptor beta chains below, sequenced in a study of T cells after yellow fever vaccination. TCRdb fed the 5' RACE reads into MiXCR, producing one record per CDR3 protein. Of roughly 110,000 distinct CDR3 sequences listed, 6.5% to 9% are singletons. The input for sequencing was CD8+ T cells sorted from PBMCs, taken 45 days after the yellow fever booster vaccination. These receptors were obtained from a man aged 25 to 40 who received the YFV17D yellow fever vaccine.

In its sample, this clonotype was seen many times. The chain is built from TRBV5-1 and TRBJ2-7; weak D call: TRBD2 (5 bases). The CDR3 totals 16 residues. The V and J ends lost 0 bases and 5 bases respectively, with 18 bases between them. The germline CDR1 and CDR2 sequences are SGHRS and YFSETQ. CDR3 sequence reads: CASSLGAVGLGHEQYF. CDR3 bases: TGCGCCAGCAGCTTGGGGGCAGTTGGACTCGGGCACGAGCAGTACTTC. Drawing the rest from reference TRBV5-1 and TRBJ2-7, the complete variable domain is KAGVTQTPRYLIKTRGQQVTLSCSPISGHRSVSWYQQTPGQGLQFLFEYFSETQRNKGNFPGRFSGRQFSNSRSEMNVSTLELGDSALYLCASSLGAVGLGHEQYFGPGTRLTVT.

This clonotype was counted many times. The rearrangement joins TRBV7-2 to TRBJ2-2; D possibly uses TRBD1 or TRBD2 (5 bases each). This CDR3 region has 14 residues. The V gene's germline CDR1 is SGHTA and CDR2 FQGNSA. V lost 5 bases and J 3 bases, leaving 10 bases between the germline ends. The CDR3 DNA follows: TGTGCCAGCAGCCGGGGACCCTACACCGGGGAGCTGTTTTTT. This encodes CASSRGPYTGELFF.

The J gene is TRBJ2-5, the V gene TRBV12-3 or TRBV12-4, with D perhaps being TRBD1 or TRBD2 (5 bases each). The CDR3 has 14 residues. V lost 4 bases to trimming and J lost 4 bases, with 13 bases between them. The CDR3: CASSSVGATETQYF. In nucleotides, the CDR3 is TGTGCCAGCAGTTCGGTCGGGGCCACAGAGACCCAGTACTTC.

The CDR3, as DNA: TGCAGTGCTGGTCGGACGGGGGAGTTGGAAAAACTGTTTTTT. Its protein product is CSAGRTGELEKLFF. The J gene is TRBJ1-4, the V gene TRBV20-1; a weak D match, TRBD1 (5 bases). From germline, CDR1 is DFQATT and CDR2 SNEGSKA (reference sequence). With 5 bases removed from V and 8 bases from J, the gap between germline ends came to 18 bases. The CDR3 covers 14 residues.

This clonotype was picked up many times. CDR3 bases: TGCAGCGTAGCCGGGACAGGGAGCTCCTACGAGCAGTACTTC. As protein: CSVAGTGSSYEQYF. The chain carries TRBV29-1 and TRBJ2-7, with 9 bases identical to TRBD1. This CDR3 has 14 residues. The V gene's germline CDR1 is SQVTM and CDR2 ANQGSEA. The junction had 6 bases not matched to a gene; V was cut back by 6 bases and J by 0 bases.

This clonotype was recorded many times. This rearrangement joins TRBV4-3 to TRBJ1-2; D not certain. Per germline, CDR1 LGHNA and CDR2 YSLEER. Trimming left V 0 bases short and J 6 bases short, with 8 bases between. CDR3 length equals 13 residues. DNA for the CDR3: TGCGCCAGCAGCCAAGATACAGCGGATGGCTACACCTTC. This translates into CASSQDTADGYTF.

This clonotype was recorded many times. The CDR3 nucleotides read TGTGCCAGCAGCGAAACCGGGACAAACTACTACGAGCAGTACTTC. Protein product: CASSETGTNYYEQYF. This chain connects TRBV5-5 to TRBJ2-7; D is perhaps TRBD1 (6 bases). The CDR3 is made up of 15 amino acids. Germline values: CDR1 SGHKS, CDR2 YYEKEE (reference sequence). Trimming shortened V by 4 bases and J by 3 bases, and 17 bases separated the two germline ends.

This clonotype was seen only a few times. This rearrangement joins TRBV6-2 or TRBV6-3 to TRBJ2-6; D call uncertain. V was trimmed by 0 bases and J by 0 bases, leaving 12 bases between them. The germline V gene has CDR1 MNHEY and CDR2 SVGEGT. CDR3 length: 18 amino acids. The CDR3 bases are TGTGCCAGCAGTTACTCTGGAACAATAGCCTCTGGGGCCAACGTCCTGACTTTC. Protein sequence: CASSYSGTIASGANVLTF.

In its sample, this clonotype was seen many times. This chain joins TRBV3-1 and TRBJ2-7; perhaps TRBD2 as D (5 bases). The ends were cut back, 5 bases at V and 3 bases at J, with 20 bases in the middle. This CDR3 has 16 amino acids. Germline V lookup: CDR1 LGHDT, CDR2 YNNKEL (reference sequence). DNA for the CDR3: TGTGCCAGCAGCGTCGCGAGCCGACTACCCCTCTACGAGCAGTACTTC. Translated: CASSVASRLPLYEQYF.

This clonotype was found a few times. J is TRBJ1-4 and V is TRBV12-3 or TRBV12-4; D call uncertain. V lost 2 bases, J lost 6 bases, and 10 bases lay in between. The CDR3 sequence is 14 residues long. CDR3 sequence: CASSLIGLYEKLFF. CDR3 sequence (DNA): TGTGCCAGCAGTTTAATAGGGCTGTATGAAAAACTGTTTTTT.

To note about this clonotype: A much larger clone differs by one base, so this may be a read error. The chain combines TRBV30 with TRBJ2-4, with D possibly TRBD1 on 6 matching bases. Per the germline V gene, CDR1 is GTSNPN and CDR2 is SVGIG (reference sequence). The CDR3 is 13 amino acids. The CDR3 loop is CACSVGSGDIQYF. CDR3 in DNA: TGTGCCTGCAGTGTAGGCTCAGGGGACATTCAGTACTTC.

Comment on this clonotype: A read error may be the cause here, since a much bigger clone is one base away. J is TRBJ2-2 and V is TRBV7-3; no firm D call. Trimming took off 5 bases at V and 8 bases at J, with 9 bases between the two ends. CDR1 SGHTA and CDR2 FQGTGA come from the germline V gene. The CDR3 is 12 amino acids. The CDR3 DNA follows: TGTGCCAGCAGCCAACGAGAAGGGGAGCTGTTTTTT. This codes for CASSQREGELFF.

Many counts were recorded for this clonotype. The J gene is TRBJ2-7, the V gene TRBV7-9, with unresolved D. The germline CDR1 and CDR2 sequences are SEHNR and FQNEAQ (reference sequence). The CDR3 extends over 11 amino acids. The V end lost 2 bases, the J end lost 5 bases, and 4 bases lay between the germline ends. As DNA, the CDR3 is TGTGCCAGCAGCTTAAGCCACGAGCAGTACTTC. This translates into CASSLSHEQYF.

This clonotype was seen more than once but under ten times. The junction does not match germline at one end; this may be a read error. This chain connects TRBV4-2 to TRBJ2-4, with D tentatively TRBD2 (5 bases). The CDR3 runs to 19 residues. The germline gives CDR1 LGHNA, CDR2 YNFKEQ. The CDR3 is CASSKEGGRSSLAKNIQYF. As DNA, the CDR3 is TGTGCCAGCAGCAAAGAAGGAGGCCGGAGCTCTCTAGCCAAAAACATTCAGTACTTC.

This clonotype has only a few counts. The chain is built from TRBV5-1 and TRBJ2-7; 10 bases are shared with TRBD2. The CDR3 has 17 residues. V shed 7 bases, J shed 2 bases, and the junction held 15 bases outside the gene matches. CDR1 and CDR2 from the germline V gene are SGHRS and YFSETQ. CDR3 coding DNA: TGCGCCAGCGGAGTTGGACCGGGACTAGCGCTGACCTACGAGCAGTACTTC. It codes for CASGVGPGLALTYEQYF. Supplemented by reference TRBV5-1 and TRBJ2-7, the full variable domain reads KAGVTQTPRYLIKTRGQQVTLSCSPISGHRSVSWYQQTPGQGLQFLFEYFSETQRNKGNFPGRFSGRQFSNSRSEMNVSTLELGDSALYLCASGVGPGLALTYEQYFGPGTRLTVT.

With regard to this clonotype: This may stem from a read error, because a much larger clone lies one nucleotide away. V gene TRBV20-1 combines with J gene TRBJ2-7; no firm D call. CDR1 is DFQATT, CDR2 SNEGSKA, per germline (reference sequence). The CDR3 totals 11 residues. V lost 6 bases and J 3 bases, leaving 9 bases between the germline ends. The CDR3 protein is CSAPHGYEQYF. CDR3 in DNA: TGCAGTGCACCACACGGCTACGAGCAGTACTTC.

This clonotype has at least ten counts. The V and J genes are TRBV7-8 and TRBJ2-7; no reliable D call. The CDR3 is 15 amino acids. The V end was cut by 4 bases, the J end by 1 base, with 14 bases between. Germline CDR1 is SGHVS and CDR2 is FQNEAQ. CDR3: CASSYGPAPSYEQYF. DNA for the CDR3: TGTGCCAGCAGCTACGGGCCAGCGCCTTCCTACGAGCAGTACTTC.

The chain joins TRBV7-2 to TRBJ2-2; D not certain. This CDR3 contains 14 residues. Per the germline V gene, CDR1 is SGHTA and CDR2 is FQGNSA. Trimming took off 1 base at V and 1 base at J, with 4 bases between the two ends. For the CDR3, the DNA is TGTGCCAGCAGCTTAGGGATGAACACCGGGGAGCTGTTTTTT. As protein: CASSLGMNTGELFF.

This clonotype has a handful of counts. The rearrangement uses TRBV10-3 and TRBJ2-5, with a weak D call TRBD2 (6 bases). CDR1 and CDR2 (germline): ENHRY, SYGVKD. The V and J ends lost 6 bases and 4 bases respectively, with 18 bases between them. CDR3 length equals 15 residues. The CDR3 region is CAISPGLAVGETQYF. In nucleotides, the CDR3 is TGTGCCATCAGCCCAGGGTTAGCGGTAGGAGAGACCCAGTACTTC.

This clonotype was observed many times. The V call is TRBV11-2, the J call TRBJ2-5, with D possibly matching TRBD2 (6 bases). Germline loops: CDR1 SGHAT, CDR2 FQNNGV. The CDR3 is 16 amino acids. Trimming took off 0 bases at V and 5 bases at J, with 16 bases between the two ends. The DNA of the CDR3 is TGTGCCAGCAGCTTAGAGTGGCGGGGCCGAGGGGAGACCCAGTACTTC. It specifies CASSLEWRGRGETQYF.

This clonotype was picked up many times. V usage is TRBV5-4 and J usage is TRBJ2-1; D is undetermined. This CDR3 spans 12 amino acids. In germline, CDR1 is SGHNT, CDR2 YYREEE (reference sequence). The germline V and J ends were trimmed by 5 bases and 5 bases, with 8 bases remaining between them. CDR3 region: CASRSLDNEQFF. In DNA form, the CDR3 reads TGTGCCAGCAGATCACTGGACAATGAGCAGTTCTTC.

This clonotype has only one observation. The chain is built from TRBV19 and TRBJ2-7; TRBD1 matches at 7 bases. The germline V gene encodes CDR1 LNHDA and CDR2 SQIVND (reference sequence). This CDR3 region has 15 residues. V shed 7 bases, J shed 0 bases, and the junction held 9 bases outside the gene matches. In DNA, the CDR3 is TGTGCCAGTAAGGCCGGGACAGAGATCTCCTACGAGCAGTACTTC. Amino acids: CASKAGTEISYEQYF.

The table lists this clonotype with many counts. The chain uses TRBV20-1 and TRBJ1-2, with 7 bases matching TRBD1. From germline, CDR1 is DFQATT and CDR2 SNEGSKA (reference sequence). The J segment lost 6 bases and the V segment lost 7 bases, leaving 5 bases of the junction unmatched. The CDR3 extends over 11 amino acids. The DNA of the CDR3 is TGCAGTGGGGACAGAGTCGATGGCTACACCTTC. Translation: CSGDRVDGYTF.

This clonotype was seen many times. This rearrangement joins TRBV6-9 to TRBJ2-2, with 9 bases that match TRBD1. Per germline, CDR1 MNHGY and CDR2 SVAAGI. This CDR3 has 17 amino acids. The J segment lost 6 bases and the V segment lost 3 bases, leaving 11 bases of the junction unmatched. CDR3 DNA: TGTGCCAGCAGTTACCTGCCGGGACAGGGTGACGCCGGGGAGCTGTTTTTT. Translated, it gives CASSYLPGQGDAGELFF.

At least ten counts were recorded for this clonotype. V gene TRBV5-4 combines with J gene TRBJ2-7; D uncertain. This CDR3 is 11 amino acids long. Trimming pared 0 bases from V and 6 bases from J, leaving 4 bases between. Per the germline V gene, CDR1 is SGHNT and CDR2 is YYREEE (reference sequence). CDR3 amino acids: CASSLDSEQYF. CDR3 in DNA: TGTGCCAGCAGCTTGGACTCCGAGCAGTACTTC. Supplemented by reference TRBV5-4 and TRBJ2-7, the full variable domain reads ETGVTQSPTHLIKTRGQQVTLRCSSQSGHNTVSWYQQALGQGPQFIFQYYREEENGRGNFPPRFSGLQFPNYSSELNVNALELDDSALYLCASSLDSEQYFGPGTRLTVT.

This CDR3 is CASLATESPYEQYF. Here the CDR3 DNA reads TGTGCCTCCCTGGCGACAGAGAGCCCCTACGAGCAGTACTTC. The chain is built from TRBV30 and TRBJ2-7; D might be TRBD1 (5 bases). Germline values: CDR1 GTSNPN, CDR2 SVGIG (reference sequence). Trimming shortened V by 7 bases and J by 2 bases, and 18 bases separated the two germline ends. The CDR3 spans 14 residues.

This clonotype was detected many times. This CDR3 is CAISDDSETQYF. The CDR3 DNA reads TGTGCCATCAGTGATGACTCTGAGACCCAGTACTTC. V gene TRBV10-3 combines with J gene TRBJ2-5; D ambiguous. In germline, CDR1 is ENHRY, CDR2 SYGVKD. The CDR3 covers 12 residues. The V and J ends lost 3 bases and 5 bases respectively, with 7 bases between them.

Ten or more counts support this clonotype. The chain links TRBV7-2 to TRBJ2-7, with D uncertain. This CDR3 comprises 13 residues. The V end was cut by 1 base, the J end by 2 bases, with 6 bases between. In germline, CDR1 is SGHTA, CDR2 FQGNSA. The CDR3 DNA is TGTGCCAGCAGCTTAGACACAGCCTACGAGCAGTACTTC. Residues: CASSLDTAYEQYF.

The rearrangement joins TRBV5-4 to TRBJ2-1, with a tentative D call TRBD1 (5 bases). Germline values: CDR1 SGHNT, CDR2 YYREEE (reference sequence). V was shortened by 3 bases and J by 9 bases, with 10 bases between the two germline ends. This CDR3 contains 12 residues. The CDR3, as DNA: TGTGCCAGCAGCTCGACAGTGTCTGAGCAGTTCTTC. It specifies CASSSTVSEQFF.

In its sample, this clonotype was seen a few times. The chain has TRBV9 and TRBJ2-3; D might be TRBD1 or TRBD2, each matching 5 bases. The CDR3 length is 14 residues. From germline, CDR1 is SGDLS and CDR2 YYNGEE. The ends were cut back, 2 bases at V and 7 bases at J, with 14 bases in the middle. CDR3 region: CASSVRGKENTQYF. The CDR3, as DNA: TGTGCCAGCAGCGTGAGGGGCAAGGAGAATACGCAGTATTTT.

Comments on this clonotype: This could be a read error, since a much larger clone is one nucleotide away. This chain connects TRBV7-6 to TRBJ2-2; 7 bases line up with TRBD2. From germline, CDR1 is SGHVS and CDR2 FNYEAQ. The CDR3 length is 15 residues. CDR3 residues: CASSLEAGESGEPFF. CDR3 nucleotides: TGTGCCAGCAGCTTAGAGGCGGGAGAGAGCGGGGAGCCGTTTTTT. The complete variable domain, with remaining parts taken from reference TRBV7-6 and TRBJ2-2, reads GAGVSQSPRYKVTKRGQDVALRCDPISGHVSLYWYRQALGQGPEFLTYFNYEAQQDKSGLPNDRFSAERPEGSISTLTIQRTEQRDSAMYRCASSLEAGESGEPFFGEGSRLTVL.

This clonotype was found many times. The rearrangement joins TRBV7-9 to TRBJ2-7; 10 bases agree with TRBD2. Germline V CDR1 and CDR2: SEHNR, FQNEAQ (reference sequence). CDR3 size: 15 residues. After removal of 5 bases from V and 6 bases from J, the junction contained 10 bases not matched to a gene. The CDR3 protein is CASSIASSGSFEQYF. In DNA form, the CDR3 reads TGTGCCAGCAGCATTGCGTCTAGCGGGAGTTTCGAGCAGTACTTC.